Following are 28 T cell receptor beta chains from one sample sequenced in a study of post-analysis software for immune sequencing data. Study-wide results and caveats: Patients had higher frequencies than controls of roughly five TRBV segments, including TRBV5-6, TRBV5-1 and TRBV20-1.

These TCRs are of unknown antigen specificity. Built from TCR beta cDNA, the libraries had unique molecular identifiers in them. From the PCR reads, TCRdb called clonotypes with MiXCR, one entry per CDR3 protein. This sample carries approximately 660,000 distinct CDR3 sequences, 59% of them seen once, and the ten largest clones take approximately 11%. The sequenced material came from blood. These receptor sequences come from a girl aged 2-10 years with multiple sclerosis.

This rearrangement joins TRBV20-1 to TRBJ1-1; 8 bases are shared with TRBD1. V shed 1 base, J shed 5 bases, and the junction held 9 bases outside the gene matches. The germline V gene has CDR1 DFQATT and CDR2 SNEGSKA (reference sequence). This CDR3 is 15 amino acids long. CDR3 loop: CSARVEDRVGTEAFF. CDR3 bases: TGCAGTGCTAGAGTCGAGGACAGGGTCGGAACTGAAGCTTTCTTT.

The chain joins TRBV29-1 to TRBJ2-5; tentatively, D is TRBD1 (6 bases). The ends were cut back, 5 bases at V and 5 bases at J, with 18 bases in the middle. The CDR3 totals 14 residues. Germline values: CDR1 SQVTM, CDR2 ANQGSEA. The CDR3, as DNA: TGCAGCGTTATTCGACAGGAGGTGCGGGAGACCCAGTACTTC. It is translated as CSVIRQEVRETQYF. Complete variable domain (other parts from reference TRBV29-1 and TRBJ2-5): SAVISQKPSRDICQRGTSLTIQCQVDSQVTMMFWYRQQPGQSLTLIATANQGSEATYESGFVIDKFPISRPNLTFSTLTVSNMSPEDSSIYLCSVIRQEVRETQYFGPGTRLLVL.

The V gene is TRBV20-1, the J gene TRBJ1-2; D remains ambiguous. Germline V lookup: CDR1 DFQATT, CDR2 SNEGSKA (reference sequence). Trimming removed 6 bases from V and 8 bases from J, with 22 bases in between. The CDR3 has 14 residues. CDR3 DNA sequence: TGCAGTGCCTGGGGAAAACATCTCCGGGAAGGCTACACCTTC. Protein sequence: CSAWGKHLREGYTF.

This clonotype was counted a few times. The chain is built from TRBV12-3 or TRBV12-4 and TRBJ1-5, with D perhaps matching TRBD1 (5 bases). This CDR3 is built from 16 residues. Trimming pared 3 bases from V and 2 bases from J, leaving 14 bases between. CDR3 in DNA: TGTGCCAGCAGTTTGGTGGGGGGAATTGGCAATCAGCCCCAGCATTTT. It specifies CASSLVGGIGNQPQHF.

The rearrangement joins TRBV2 to TRBJ2-1, with 8 bases matching TRBD1. The V segment lost 6 bases and the J segment 0 bases; nucleotides outside the gene matches: 7. CDR3 size: 16 residues. The germline gives CDR1 SNHLY, CDR2 FYNNEI. Written as DNA, the CDR3 is TGTGCCAGCAGCCGACAGGGGCGAAGCTCCTACAATGAGCAGTTCTTC. Protein product: CASSRQGRSSYNEQFF.

The chain carries TRBV6-5 and TRBJ1-1; perhaps TRBD1 as D (5 bases). The CDR3 sequence is 15 residues long. V gave up 5 bases and J gave up 0 bases, with 13 bases separating them. Germline V gene data show CDR1 as MNHEY and CDR2 as SVGAGI. CDR3 DNA: TGTGCCAGCAGTGGGTCCCGGGACGTGAACACTGAAGCTTTCTTT. This gives the protein CASSGSRDVNTEAFF.

The chain joins TRBV10-3 to TRBJ2-1; D not resolved. V lost 4 bases and J lost 0, with 22 bases in between. The CDR3 is 19 residues long. CDR1 is ENHRY, CDR2 SYGVKD, per germline. This CDR3 is CAISGSLARERPSYNEQFF. The CDR3 nucleotides are TGTGCCATCAGTGGATCTCTCGCGCGCGAGAGGCCCTCCTACAATGAGCAGTTCTTC.

Written as DNA, the CDR3 is TGTGCCAGCATTCCCTCCGCCGGGACTAGCGGCTACAATGAGCAGTTCTTC. It encodes CASIPSAGTSGYNEQFF. The gene calls are TRBV12-3 or TRBV12-4 and TRBJ2-1; 11 bases line up with TRBD2. After removal of 7 bases from V and 3 bases from J, the junction contained 11 bases not matched to a gene. The CDR3 is 17 residues long.

The chain has TRBV12-3 or TRBV12-4 and TRBJ2-3; 7 bases match TRBD1. V gave up 6 bases and J gave up 4 bases; unmatched junction bases: 7. The CDR3 is made up of 14 amino acids. The CDR3 nucleotides read TGTGCCAGCAGCCCGACAGGGACCCCAGATACGCAGTATTTT. It encodes CASSPTGTPDTQYF.

V gene TRBV9 combines with J gene TRBJ1-1; D is possibly TRBD1 (6 bases). The V end lost 6 bases, the J end lost 1 base, and 7 bases lay between the germline ends. The CDR3 is made up of 12 amino acids. Germline loops: CDR1 SGDLS, CDR2 YYNGEE. The CDR3 coding sequence is TGTGCCAGCAAGGGGGGGAACACTGAAGCTTTCTTT. This gives the protein CASKGGNTEAFF.

This rearrangement joins TRBV29-1 to TRBJ1-2, with 11 bases matching TRBD1. Germline assignment: CDR1 SQVTM and CDR2 ANQGSEA. The CDR3 has 13 residues. V dropped 6 bases and J dropped 6; count of bases not matched to a gene: 6. The DNA of the CDR3 is TGCAGCGTCGGACAGGGGGCGGTGGATGGCTACACCTTC. Amino acid sequence: CSVGQGAVDGYTF.

Only a few counts were recorded for this clonotype. V is TRBV15 and J is TRBJ2-3, with D tentatively TRBD2 (5 bases). V was clipped by 9 bases and J by 8 bases, with 18 bases between them. Germline V gives CDR1 LNHNV, CDR2 YYDKDF (reference sequence). This CDR3 is 13 amino acids long. For the CDR3, the DNA is TGTGCCACTGCTGAGGGCCTCGGGGTTACGCAGTATTTT. It encodes CATAEGLGVTQYF.

The chain couples TRBV15 to TRBJ1-6; D gene unclear. The CDR3 totals 15 residues. Germline CDR1 reads LNHNV; CDR2 reads YYDKDF (reference sequence). Trimming removed 0 bases from V and 7 bases from J, with 10 bases in between. The DNA for the CDR3 is TGTGCCACCAGCAGAGAGGCAGGCGAGAATTCACCCCTCCACTTT. Its protein is CATSREAGENSPLHF. The full variable domain, rest sourced from reference TRBV15 and TRBJ1-6, is DAMVIQNPRYQVTQFGKPVTLSCSQTLNHNVMYWYQQKSSQAPKLLFHYYDKDFNNEADTPDNFQSRRPNTSFCFLDIRSPGLGDTAMYLCATSREAGENSPLHFGNGTRLTVT.

The rearrangement joins TRBV20-1 to TRBJ2-5; D gene uncertain. This CDR3 has 12 amino acids. V was cut by 3 bases and J by 1 base, with 6 bases left in between. Germline V CDR1 and CDR2: DFQATT, SNEGSKA (reference sequence). The CDR3 region is CSASSIQETQYF. The CDR3 DNA reads TGCAGTGCTAGTTCTATCCAAGAGACCCAGTACTTC.

As DNA, the CDR3 is TGTGCCAGCAGTGTGGGCGGAGGGGGCTACAATGAGCAGTTCTTC. This encodes CASSVGGGGYNEQFF. The V call is TRBV6-4, the J call TRBJ2-1, with D tentatively TRBD1 or TRBD2 (6 bases each). Trimming pared 4 bases from V and 3 bases from J, leaving 13 bases between. The CDR3 length is 15 residues. Per the germline V gene, CDR1 is MRHNA and CDR2 is SNTAGT.

The chain combines TRBV20-1 with TRBJ2-1; D is perhaps TRBD2 (6 bases). V was clipped by 5 bases and J by 8 bases, with 16 bases between them. Per the germline V gene, CDR1 is DFQATT and CDR2 is SNEGSKA (reference sequence). There are 13 residues in the CDR3. CDR3 nucleotides: TGCAGTGCTCCCCTGGGGACTCCTGATGAGCAGTTCTTC. As protein: CSAPLGTPDEQFF.

As concerns this clonotype: A junction boundary mismatches the germline segment, possibly from a read error. The chain recombines TRBV12-3 or TRBV12-4 with TRBJ2-1, with a weak D call TRBD2 (5 bases). CDR3 size: 19 residues. CDR3 protein: CAGSFVWPGWRSSYNEQFF. The CDR3 region has the DNA TGTGCCGGCAGTTTCGTCTGGCCGGGGTGGAGAAGCTCCTACAATGAGCAGTTCTTC.

The genes are TRBV11-2 and TRBJ1-2; weak D call: TRBD1 (5 bases). The CDR3 runs to 16 residues. V was clipped by 7 bases and J by 3 bases, with 21 bases between them. Germline CDR1 SGHAT, CDR2 FQNNGV. The CDR3 protein is CASTPLQGKLDYGYTF. DNA of the CDR3: TGTGCCAGCACCCCCCTCCAGGGAAAGTTAGACTATGGCTACACCTTC.

The V call is TRBV20-1, the J call TRBJ2-5, with D possibly called TRBD1 or TRBD2 (6 bases each). The V gene's germline CDR1 is DFQATT and CDR2 SNEGSKA (reference sequence). Trimming pared 3 bases from V and 1 base from J, leaving 12 bases between. CDR3 length: 14 residues. This chain's CDR3 is CSASGGTTQETQYF. The CDR3 DNA is TGCAGTGCTAGTGGGGGGACAACCCAAGAGACCCAGTACTTC.

The rearrangement joins TRBV7-8 to TRBJ2-1; no reliable D call. Trimming left V 0 bases short and J 1 base short, with 13 bases between. CDR3 length: 17 residues. CDR1 SGHVS and CDR2 FQNEAQ come from the germline V gene. The CDR3 nucleotides read TGTGCCAGCAGCTTAGCAAATAGTCTAACTTCCTACAATGAGCAGTTCTTC. As protein: CASSLANSLTSYNEQFF.

The chain recombines TRBV6-1 with TRBJ2-4; 7 bases are a match to TRBD1. The trim removed 5 bases at V and 4 bases at J, leaving 14 bases unmatched. From germline, CDR1 is MNHNS and CDR2 SASEGT. The CDR3 covers 17 residues. The CDR3 DNA sequence: TGTGCCAGCAGTCGTAGCCGTACGAAGGACAGGAAAAACATTCAGTACTTC. This encodes CASSRSRTKDRKNIQYF.

The chain links TRBV29-1 to TRBJ2-1; TRBD2 matches at 9 bases. With V trimmed by 3 bases and J by 5 bases, 8 bases remained unmatched. The CDR3 loop spans 15 amino acids. CDR1 and CDR2 from the germline V gene are SQVTM and ANQGSEA. The CDR3 spells CSVDNRLAVHNEQFF. CDR3 coding DNA: TGCAGCGTTGACAACCGACTAGCGGTCCACAATGAGCAGTTCTTC.

The chain couples TRBV28 to TRBJ2-1; 12 bases agree with TRBD2. The V and J ends lost 7 bases and 3 bases, in that order; junction bases with no gene match: 4. CDR1 and CDR2 from the germline V gene are MDHEN and SYDVKM. The CDR3 length is 15 residues. The CDR3 loop reads CASTGLAGRYNEQFF. CDR3 in DNA: TGTGCCAGCACCGGACTAGCGGGGCGCTACAATGAGCAGTTCTTC.

The chain combines TRBV6-6 with TRBJ1-1; 9 bases map to TRBD1. Trimming took 4 bases from V and 2 from J; bases not matched to a gene: 8. The CDR3 runs 16 residues. The germline CDR1 and CDR2 sequences are MNHNY and SVGAGI (reference sequence). The CDR3 protein is CASSSREQGANTEAFF. The CDR3 bases are TGTGCCAGCAGTTCCAGGGAACAGGGGGCTAACACTGAAGCTTTCTTT.

V is TRBV5-1 and J is TRBJ1-1, with D perhaps TRBD1 (5 bases). The CDR3 has 15 residues. In germline, CDR1 is SGHRS, CDR2 YFSETQ. Deletions cut 8 bases from V and 2 bases from J, with 19 bases between. This CDR3 is CASSPFGTANTEAFF. The CDR3 coding sequence is TGCGCCAGTTCCCCCTTCGGGACGGCTAACACTGAAGCTTTCTTT.

V usage is TRBV5-1 and J usage is TRBJ2-1, with D perhaps TRBD1 or TRBD2 (7 bases each). Trimming shortened V by 6 bases and J by 0 bases, and 22 bases separated the two germline ends. This CDR3 comprises 18 residues. CDR1 SGHRS and CDR2 YFSETQ come from the germline V gene. The CDR3 region has the DNA TGCGCCAGCACCAGGGGGGCTAGCGGACTTAGCTCCTACAATGAGCAGTTCTTC. Translated, it gives CASTRGASGLSSYNEQFF.

The chain couples TRBV27 to TRBJ1-2, with 9 nucleotides matching TRBD1. V lost 5 bases to trimming and J lost 8 bases; unmatched junction nucleotides: 18. The length of the CDR3 is 17 residues. CDR1 is MNHEY and CDR2 is SMNVEV in the germline V gene (reference sequence). The CDR3 bases are TGTGCCAGCAGTCCCTATTTGTACAGGGGGCCTACAGACGGCTACACCTTC. Residues: CASSPYLYRGPTDGYTF.

The J gene is TRBJ2-1, the V gene TRBV30, with D perhaps being TRBD1 or TRBD2 (6 bases each). V lost 3 bases, J lost 4 bases, and 19 bases lay in between. CDR3 length: 16 amino acids. CDR1 and CDR2 (germline): GTSNPN, SVGIG (reference sequence). The CDR3: CAWRGVGSGAYNEQFF. The CDR3 bases are TGTGCCTGGAGGGGGGTCGGGTCGGGGGCTTACAATGAGCAGTTCTTC.